This T cell receptor (beta chain) comes out of a study of blood T cell repertoires in COVID-19. Looking at the study overall: In each case, the material was cDNA or gDNA derived from T cells, B-cell-depleted T cells, or PBMCs.

In terms of age and location, participants ranged from roughly 18 to 95 years and lived in about two dozen US areas. Allocation to cohorts depended on clinical history reported by the participants. The study counted Cohort 3 donors as recovered given two negative PCRs, clearance, or symptom resolution. Measured with immunoSEQ multiplex PCR; TCRdb has only the in-frame clones, and not every one. The sample contains 310,000 or so clones, around nine tenths of which appear only once. This CDR3 is 14 amino acids long. V lost 0 bases to trimming and J lost 7 bases, with 9 bases between them. Germline assignment: CDR1 KGHDR and CDR2 SFDVKD.

The sequence was collected from a woman in her 40s who had recovered from COVID-19. Input material: PBMCs or T cells enriched from blood (not recorded which). V gene TRBV24-1 combines with J gene TRBJ1-5; D call uncertain. CDR3: CATSDLNSRQPQHF. In nucleotides, the CDR3 is TGTGCCACCAGTGATTTGAACAGTAGGCAGCCCCAGCATTTT.